Listed below are T cell receptor beta chains from one sample, sequenced in a study of T cell responses to AZD1222 COVID-19 vaccine. TCRdb's copy holds only in-frame clones and misses some; the assay was immunoSEQ multiplex PCR. The table lists approximately 85,000 clones, approximately 87% of them singletons. The sequencing here drew on peripheral blood, taken on day 0 of AZD1222 vaccination. The receptors here all came from an adult in good health. CDR3s include the opening cysteine and the closing phenylalanine or tryptophan. D genes are given only for firm matches. Only some rows state a clone size, as once, few, many or a class for expanded clones.

J gene	D gene	V gene	clone size	CDR3 DNA	CDR3 protein
TRBJ2-7	TRBD1	TRBV28	NA	TGTGCCAGCAGCCCGATGGGACAGGCCTCCTACGAGCAGTACTTC	CASSPMGQASYEQYF
TRBJ2-6	TRBD1	TRBV18	NA	TGTGCCAGCTCACCACCAGGACAGGGTCTCTCTGGGGCCAACGTCCTGACTTTC	CASSPPGQGLSGANVLTF
TRBJ1-2	NA	TRBV19	NA	TGTGCCAGTAGTACCGGACAGCGCTTTACTAACTATGGCTACACCTTC	CASSTGQRFTNYGYTF
TRBJ1-5	TRBD1	TRBV28	few	TGTGCCAGCAGTTTCCCGGGACAGGCGCTTTGGCCCCAGCATTTT	CASSFPGQALWPQHF
TRBJ1-2	NA	TRBV6-5	NA	TGTGCCAGCAGTTACGAACCCAAATATGGCTACACCTTC	CASSYEPKYGYTF
TRBJ2-1	NA	TRBV11-1	NA	TGTGCCAGCAGCCCCCTGACAGGAGGCTACAATGAGCAGTTCTTC	CASSPLTGGYNEQFF
TRBJ1-2	NA	TRBV5-8	NA	TGTGCCAGCAGCCCTTACAGGAGCGGGGGCTACACCTTC	CASSPYRSGGYTF
TRBJ1-5	TRBD1	TRBV10-3	once	TGTGCCATCAGTGAAAATAGGCCCGGGACAGGGGTCAATCAGCCCCAGCATTTT	CAISENRPGTGVNQPQHF
TRBJ1-2	NA	TRBV4-2	NA	TGTGCCAGCAGCCAAGGAGGGCCCACTAACTATGGCTACACCTTC	CASSQGGPTNYGYTF
TRBJ1-4	NA	TRBV28	NA	TGTGCCAGCAGGCTGGACCCGAACCGGGAAAAACTGTTTTTT	CASRLDPNREKLFF
TRBJ2-7	TRBD2	TRBV5-5	NA	TGTGCCAGCAGCTTGGAATCTTCTAGCGGGAGATCGGGCGAGCAGTACTTC	CASSLESSSGRSGEQYF
TRBJ2-4	NA	TRBV11-2	NA	TGTGCCAGCAGCCCAATCGGGGTGGGCCCCATTCAGTACTTC	CASSPIGVGPIQYF
TRBJ1-5	NA	TRBV19	once	TGTGCCAGTAGTATAATCGATAGCAATCAGCCCCAGCATTTT	CASSIIDSNQPQHF
TRBJ2-1	TRBD2	TRBV6-4	NA	TGTGCCAGCAGTGTCGCCGGGACTAGCGTTTACAATGAGCAGTTCTTC	CASSVAGTSVYNEQFF
TRBJ2-5	TRBD2	TRBV18	NA	TGTGCCAGCTCATCAGGACTAGCGGGAGCAGAGACCCAGTACTTC	CASSSGLAGAETQYF
TRBJ2-3	TRBD1	TRBV19	few	TGTGCCAGTAGTCCCCGGACAGGGATGACAGATACGCAGTATTTT	CASSPRTGMTDTQYF
TRBJ1-1	NA	TRBV19	NA	TGTGCCAGTAGTATAGGAGGTAGCGGGACTGAAGCTTTCTTT	CASSIGGSGTEAFF
TRBJ1-4	NA	TRBV7-2	NA	TGTGCCAGCAGCCCGGGGAGCACAACTAATGAAAAACTGTTTTTT	CASSPGSTTNEKLFF
TRBJ1-5	TRBD1	TRBV28	once	TGTGCCAGCAGTTCCGGGACAGCGTTCAATCAGCCCCAGCATTTT	CASSSGTAFNQPQHF
TRBJ2-6	TRBD1	TRBV5-4	NA	TGTGCCAGCAGCTCCACCGGGACAGTCACCTCTGGGGCCAACGTCCTGACTTTC	CASSSTGTVTSGANVLTF
TRBJ2-1	TRBD2	TRBV6-8	NA	TGTGCCAGCAGTCCCCCACTAGCGGGAGTGGGTAATGAGCAGTTCTTC	CASSPPLAGVGNEQFF
TRBJ2-2	NA	TRBV4-2	NA	TGTGCCAGCAGCCAACGTTATGGACAGATGAACACCGGGGAGCTGTTTTTT	CASSQRYGQMNTGELFF
TRBJ2-7	TRBD2	TRBV6-5	NA	TGTGCCAGCAGTTACTCTAGCGGGAGCTCCTACGAGCAGTACTTC	CASSYSSGSSYEQYF
TRBJ2-7	NA	TRBV4-2	NA	TGTGCCAGCAGCCGGAGGGGGGGGGCCTACGAGCAGTACTTC	CASSRRGGAYEQYF